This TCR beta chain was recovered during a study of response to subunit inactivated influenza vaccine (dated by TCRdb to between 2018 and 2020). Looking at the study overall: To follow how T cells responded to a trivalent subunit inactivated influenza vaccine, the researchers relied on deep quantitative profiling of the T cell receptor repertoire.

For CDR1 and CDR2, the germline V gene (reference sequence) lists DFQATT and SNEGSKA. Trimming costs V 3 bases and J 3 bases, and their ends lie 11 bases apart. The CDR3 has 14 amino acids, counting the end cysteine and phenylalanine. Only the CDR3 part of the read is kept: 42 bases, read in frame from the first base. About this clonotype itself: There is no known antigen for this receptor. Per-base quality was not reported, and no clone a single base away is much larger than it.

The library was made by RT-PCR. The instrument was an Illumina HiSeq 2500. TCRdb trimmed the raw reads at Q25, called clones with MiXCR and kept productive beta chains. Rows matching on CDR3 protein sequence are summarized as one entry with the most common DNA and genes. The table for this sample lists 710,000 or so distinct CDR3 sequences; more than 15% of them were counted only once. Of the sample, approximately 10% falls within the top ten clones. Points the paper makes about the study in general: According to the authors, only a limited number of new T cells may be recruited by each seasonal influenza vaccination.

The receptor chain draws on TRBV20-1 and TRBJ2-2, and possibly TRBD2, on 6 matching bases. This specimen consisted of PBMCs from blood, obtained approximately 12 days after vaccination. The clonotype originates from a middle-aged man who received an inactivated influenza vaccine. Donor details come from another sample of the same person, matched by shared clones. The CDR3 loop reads CSARGGPDTGELFF. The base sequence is TGCAGTGCTAGGGGAGGACCGGACACCGGGGAGCTGTTTTTT.